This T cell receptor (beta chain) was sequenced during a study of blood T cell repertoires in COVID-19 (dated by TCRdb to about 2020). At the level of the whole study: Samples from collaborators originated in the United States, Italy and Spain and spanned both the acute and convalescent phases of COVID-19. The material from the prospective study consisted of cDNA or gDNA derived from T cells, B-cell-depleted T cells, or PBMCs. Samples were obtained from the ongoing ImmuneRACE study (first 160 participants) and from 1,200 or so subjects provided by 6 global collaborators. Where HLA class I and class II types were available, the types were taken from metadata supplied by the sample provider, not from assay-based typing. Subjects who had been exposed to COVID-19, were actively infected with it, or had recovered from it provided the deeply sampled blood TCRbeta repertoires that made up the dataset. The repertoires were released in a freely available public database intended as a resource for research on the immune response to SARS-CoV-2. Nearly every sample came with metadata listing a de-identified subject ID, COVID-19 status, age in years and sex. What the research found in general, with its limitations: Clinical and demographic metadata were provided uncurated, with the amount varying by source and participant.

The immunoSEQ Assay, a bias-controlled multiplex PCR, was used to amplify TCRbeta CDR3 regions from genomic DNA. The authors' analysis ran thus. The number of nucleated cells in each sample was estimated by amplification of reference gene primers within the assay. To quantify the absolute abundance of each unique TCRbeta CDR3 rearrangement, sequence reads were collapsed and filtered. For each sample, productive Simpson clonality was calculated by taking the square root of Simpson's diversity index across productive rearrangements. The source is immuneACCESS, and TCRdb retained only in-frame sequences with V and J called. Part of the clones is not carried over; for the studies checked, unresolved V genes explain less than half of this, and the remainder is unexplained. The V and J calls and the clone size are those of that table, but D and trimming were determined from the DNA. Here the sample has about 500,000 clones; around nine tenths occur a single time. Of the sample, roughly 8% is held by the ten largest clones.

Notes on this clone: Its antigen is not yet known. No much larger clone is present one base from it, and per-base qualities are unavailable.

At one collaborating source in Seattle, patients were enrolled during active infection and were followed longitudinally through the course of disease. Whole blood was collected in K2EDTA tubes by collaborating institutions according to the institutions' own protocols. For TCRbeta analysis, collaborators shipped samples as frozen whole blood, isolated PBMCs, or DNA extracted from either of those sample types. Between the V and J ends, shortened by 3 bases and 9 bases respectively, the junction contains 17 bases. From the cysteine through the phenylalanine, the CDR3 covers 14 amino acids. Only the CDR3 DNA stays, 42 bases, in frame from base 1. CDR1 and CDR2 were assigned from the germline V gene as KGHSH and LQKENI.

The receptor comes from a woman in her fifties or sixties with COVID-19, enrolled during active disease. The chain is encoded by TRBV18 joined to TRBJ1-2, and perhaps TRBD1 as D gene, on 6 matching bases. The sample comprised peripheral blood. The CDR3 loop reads CASSPEQGYVSYTF. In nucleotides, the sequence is TGTGCCAGCTCACCCGAACAGGGATATGTTAGCTACACCTTC.